The sequence of this T cell receptor beta chain was determined in a study of patients and donors after allogeneic stem cell transplantation (dated by TCRdb to 2018 to 2021). Based on the germline V gene (reference sequence), the CDR1 and CDR2 sequences are MNHEY and SMNVEV. Trimming removed 0 bases from V and 5 bases from J, leaving 10 bases between the germline ends. The CDR3 runs 14 residues from the cysteine to the phenylalanine. Of all the DNA, just the CDR3 is kept, 42 bases in frame from base 1. About this clonotype: Its cognate antigen has yet to be identified. Per-nucleotide qualities are absent, and no much larger clonotype sits a single base away.

Receptor libraries were prepared by RT-PCR. The instrument was a NextSeq 550. TCRdb passed the public sequencing reads through fastp at Q25 and MiXCR, retaining productive beta sequences. CDR3 protein duplicates are merged, each entry listing the most common genes and DNA. Across this sample there are approximately 410,000 distinct CDR3 sequences, with under 20% seen only once. The ten largest make up 6% to 8% of the sample. The chain joins TRBV27 to TRBJ1-2; TRBD1 might be the D gene, on 5 matching bases. The sequencing input was blood, either unsorted or a sorted T cell fraction (not recorded which). The sequence was obtained from a human donor who was either an allogeneic HSCT recipient or a stem cell or donor lymphocyte infusion donor (not recorded which). It is not recorded whose cells these are; they may come from a transplant donor. The CDR3 protein sequence reads: CASSLSITGYGYTF. The DNA reads as follows: TGTGCCAGCAGTTTATCGATCACAGGATATGGCTACACCTTC.